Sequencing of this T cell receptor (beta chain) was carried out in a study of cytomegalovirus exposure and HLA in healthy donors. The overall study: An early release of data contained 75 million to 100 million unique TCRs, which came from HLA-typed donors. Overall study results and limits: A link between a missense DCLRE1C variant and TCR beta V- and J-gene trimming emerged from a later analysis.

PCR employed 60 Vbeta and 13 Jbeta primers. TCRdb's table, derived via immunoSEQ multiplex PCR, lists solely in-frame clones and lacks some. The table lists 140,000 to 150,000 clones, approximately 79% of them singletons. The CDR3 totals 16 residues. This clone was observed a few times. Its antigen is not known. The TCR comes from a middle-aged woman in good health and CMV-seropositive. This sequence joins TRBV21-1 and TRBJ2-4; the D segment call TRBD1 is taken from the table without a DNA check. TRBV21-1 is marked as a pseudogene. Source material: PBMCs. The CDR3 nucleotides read TGTGCCAGCAGCAAAGAGCTTTACAGGGGGCGGAACATTCAGTACTTC. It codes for CASSKELYRGRNIQYF.